Listed below are T cell receptor beta chains from one sample, sequenced in a study of CD8 T cells in Susac syndrome. A single record per CDR3 protein comes from TCRdb applying MiXCR to the immunoSEQ multiplex PCR reads. The sample includes around 270,000 distinct CDR3 sequences, roughly 90% of them seen just once. Sequences were obtained from CD8+ T cells from PBMCs. These receptors all stem from a human donor with multiple sclerosis. Both conserved end residues are part of each CDR3. D genes are given only for firm matches. Size tells how often a clone was seen (once, few, many) or the class of an expanded clone, and some rows leave it out.

clone size: NA; D gene: TRBD2; J gene: TRBJ2-3; V gene: TRBV28; CDR3 protein: CASKGLAGATDTQYF; CDR3 DNA: TGTGCCAGCAAGGGGCTAGCGGGGGCCACAGATACGCAGTATTTT
clone size: NA; D gene: NA; J gene: TRBJ2-6; V gene: TRBV25-1; CDR3 protein: CASSDPGLHSGANVLTF; CDR3 DNA: TGTGCCAGCAGTGACCCCGGACTGCACTCTGGGGCCAACGTCCTGACTTTC
clone size: NA; D gene: TRBD2; J gene: TRBJ2-1; V gene: TRBV9; CDR3 protein: CASSAPPGLINEQFF; CDR3 DNA: TGTGCCAGCAGCGCCCCACCGGGACTAATCAATGAGCAGTTCTTC
clone size: NA; D gene: TRBD1; J gene: TRBJ2-5; V gene: TRBV7-4; CDR3 protein: CASSSGTGENQETQYF; CDR3 DNA: TGTGCCAGCAGCTCCGGGACAGGGGAGAACCAAGAGACCCAGTACTTC
clone size: NA; D gene: TRBD2; J gene: TRBJ2-1; V gene: TRBV28; CDR3 protein: CASSLLAGVRYNEQFF; CDR3 DNA: TGTGCCAGCAGTTTATTAGCGGGAGTACGTTACAATGAGCAGTTCTTC
clone size: NA; D gene: NA; J gene: TRBJ2-5; V gene: TRBV5-4; CDR3 protein: CASSLVGMETQYF; CDR3 DNA: TGTGCCAGCAGCTTGGTTGGGATGGAGACCCAGTACTTC
clone size: NA; D gene: NA; J gene: TRBJ1-5; V gene: TRBV6-2/TRBV6-3; CDR3 protein: CASRTGREYQPQHF; CDR3 DNA: TGTGCCAGCAGAACAGGGAGAGAATATCAGCCCCAGCATTTT
clone size: once; D gene: TRBD2; J gene: TRBJ2-1; V gene: TRBV6-2/TRBV6-3; CDR3 protein: CASSYYPAGVSYNEQFF; CDR3 DNA: TGTGCCAGCAGTTATTACCCAGCGGGAGTCTCCTACAATGAGCAGTTCTTC
clone size: NA; D gene: NA; J gene: TRBJ2-3; V gene: TRBV7-8; CDR3 protein: CASTRRTPTDTQYF; CDR3 DNA: TGTGCCAGCACTCGGAGGACTCCCACAGATACGCAGTATTTT
clone size: NA; D gene: TRBD2; J gene: TRBJ2-5; V gene: TRBV20-1; CDR3 protein: CSARAPAGGRLPQETQYF; CDR3 DNA: TGCAGTGCTAGAGCCCCAGCGGGGGGCCGCCTCCCTCAAGAGACCCAGTACTTC
clone size: NA; D gene: TRBD2; J gene: TRBJ2-7; V gene: TRBV27; CDR3 protein: CASSLRPPLAGGPLSHEQYF; CDR3 DNA: TGTGCCAGCAGTCTCCGCCCCCCCTTAGCGGGAGGGCCTCTCAGCCACGAGCAGTACTTC
clone size: NA; D gene: NA; J gene: TRBJ1-5; V gene: TRBV15; CDR3 protein: CATMQRGAGAFGNQPQHF; CDR3 DNA: TGTGCCACAATGCAAAGGGGGGCAGGGGCCTTCGGCAATCAGCCCCAGCATTTT
clone size: NA; D gene: NA; J gene: TRBJ2-1; V gene: TRBV5-6; CDR3 protein: CASSERGTYNEQFF; CDR3 DNA: TGTGCCAGCAGTGAACGCGGAACCTACAATGAGCAGTTCTTC
clone size: NA; D gene: NA; J gene: TRBJ2-3; V gene: TRBV3-1; CDR3 protein: CASSQLSTTDTQYF; CDR3 DNA: TGTGCCAGCAGCCAACTATCCACCACAGATACGCAGTATTTT
clone size: NA; D gene: NA; J gene: TRBJ2-5; V gene: TRBV27; CDR3 protein: CASSPLGVWKGQETQYF; CDR3 DNA: TGTGCCAGCAGCCCCCTAGGGGTTTGGAAGGGGCAAGAGACCCAGTACTTC
clone size: NA; D gene: TRBD1; J gene: TRBJ2-1; V gene: TRBV7-9; CDR3 protein: CASSPRQGREYNEQFF; CDR3 DNA: TGTGCCAGCAGCCCCCGACAGGGACGCGAATACAATGAGCAGTTCTTC
clone size: few; D gene: TRBD1; J gene: TRBJ2-3; V gene: TRBV11-2; CDR3 protein: CASSADRGDRTDTQYF; CDR3 DNA: TGTGCCAGCAGCGCGGACAGGGGGGACAGGACAGATACGCAGTATTTT
clone size: once; D gene: TRBD1; J gene: TRBJ2-7; V gene: TRBV25-1; CDR3 protein: CASSGNPGQGQSSSYEQYF; CDR3 DNA: TGTGCCAGCAGTGGGAATCCGGGACAGGGCCAATCGAGCTCCTACGAGCAGTACTTC
clone size: NA; D gene: TRBD1; J gene: TRBJ2-3; V gene: TRBV13; CDR3 protein: CASSSRQGRADTQYF; CDR3 DNA: TGTGCCAGCAGCTCACGACAGGGGCGGGCAGATACGCAGTATTTT
clone size: few; D gene: NA; J gene: TRBJ2-2; V gene: TRBV30; CDR3 protein: CAWSVPQTGLNTGELFF; CDR3 DNA: TGTGCCTGGAGTGTACCCCAAACAGGCCTGAACACCGGGGAGTTGTTTTTT
clone size: NA; D gene: NA; J gene: TRBJ2-7; V gene: TRBV6-1; CDR3 protein: CASSPSPDTFYEQYF; CDR3 DNA: TGTGCCAGCAGTCCCTCCCCGGACACGTTCTACGAGCAGTACTTC
clone size: NA; D gene: NA; J gene: TRBJ2-7; V gene: TRBV4-3; CDR3 protein: CASSQDATATYEQYF; CDR3 DNA: TGCGCCAGCAGCCAAGACGCAACAGCCACCTACGAGCAGTACTTC
clone size: NA; D gene: TRBD2; J gene: TRBJ2-7; V gene: TRBV3-1; CDR3 protein: CASRYGLAGEQYF; CDR3 DNA: TGTGCCAGCAGATATGGACTAGCCGGGGAGCAGTACTTC
clone size: NA; D gene: NA; J gene: TRBJ2-3; V gene: TRBV25-1; CDR3 protein: CASSDRYSTDTQYF; CDR3 DNA: TGTGCCAGCAGTGATCGATACAGCACAGATACGCAGTATTTT
clone size: once; D gene: NA; J gene: TRBJ2-1; V gene: TRBV2; CDR3 protein: CATIARGTKYNEQFF; CDR3 DNA: TGTGCCACCATAGCCCGGGGTACAAAGTACAATGAGCAGTTCTTC
clone size: many; D gene: NA; J gene: TRBJ2-7; V gene: TRBV27; CDR3 protein: CASSLGRTYEQYF; CDR3 DNA: TGTGCCAGCAGTTTAGGGAGGACCTACGAGCAGTACTTC
clone size: NA; D gene: TRBD2; J gene: TRBJ2-1; V gene: TRBV6-4; CDR3 protein: CASAPREANEQFF; CDR3 DNA: TGTGCCAGCGCGCCGCGGGAGGCAAATGAGCAGTTCTTC
clone size: NA; D gene: TRBD2; J gene: TRBJ2-4; V gene: TRBV14; CDR3 protein: CASSQVAGGPGNIQYF; CDR3 DNA: TGTGCCAGCAGCCAAGTTGCGGGAGGGCCGGGAAACATTCAGTACTTC
clone size: NA; D gene: TRBD2; J gene: TRBJ2-1; V gene: TRBV6-5; CDR3 protein: CASSYSVKAGEAVDEQFF; CDR3 DNA: TGTGCCAGCAGTTACTCGGTTAAGGCGGGAGAGGCTGTCGATGAGCAGTTCTTC
clone size: NA; D gene: TRBD1; J gene: TRBJ2-1; V gene: TRBV5-6; CDR3 protein: CASSAGTGQPLQFF; CDR3 DNA: TGTGCCAGCAGCGCCGGGACAGGGCAACCGTTGCAGTTCTTC
clone size: NA; D gene: NA; J gene: TRBJ2-7; V gene: TRBV12-3/TRBV12-4; CDR3 protein: CASSLVGVGYEQYF; CDR3 DNA: TGTGCCAGCAGCCTGGTCGGGGTCGGCTACGAGCAGTACTTC
clone size: NA; D gene: NA; J gene: TRBJ2-1; V gene: TRBV6-5; CDR3 protein: CASRDTPSYNEQFF; CDR3 DNA: TGTGCCAGCCGGGACACACCCTCCTACAATGAGCAGTTCTTC
clone size: NA; D gene: NA; J gene: TRBJ2-5; V gene: TRBV13; CDR3 protein: CASSLIGGDETQYF; CDR3 DNA: TGTGCCAGCAGCCTAATAGGGGGAGATGAGACCCAGTACTTC
clone size: NA; D gene: TRBD2; J gene: TRBJ2-2; V gene: TRBV7-9; CDR3 protein: CASSLTGGTGELFF; CDR3 DNA: TGTGCCAGCAGCTTAACGGGGGGCACCGGGGAGCTGTTTTTT
clone size: NA; D gene: NA; J gene: TRBJ2-5; V gene: TRBV15; CDR3 protein: CATSREFIRGKETQYF; CDR3 DNA: TGTGCCACCAGCAGAGAATTCATTAGGGGTAAAGAGACCCAGTACTTC
clone size: NA; D gene: NA; J gene: TRBJ1-6; V gene: TRBV4-3; CDR3 protein: CASSQGGNSPLHF; CDR3 DNA: TGCGCCAGCAGCCAAGGGGGAAATTCACCCCTCCACTTT
clone size: NA; D gene: NA; J gene: TRBJ1-4; V gene: TRBV30; CDR3 protein: CAWSNGGIEKLFF; CDR3 DNA: TGTGCCTGGAGTAACGGAGGGATTGAAAAACTGTTTTTT
clone size: NA; D gene: NA; J gene: TRBJ2-5; V gene: TRBV18; CDR3 protein: CASSPTGPLMGTQYF; CDR3 DNA: TGTGCCAGCTCACCAACCGGTCCCCTAATGGGGACCCAGTACTTC
clone size: NA; D gene: TRBD2; J gene: TRBJ2-1; V gene: TRBV20-1; CDR3 protein: CSASDILAGDGEQFF; CDR3 DNA: TGCAGTGCTAGTGACATACTAGCGGGAGACGGTGAGCAGTTCTTC